This T cell receptor (beta chain) was profiled in a study of blood T cell repertoires in COVID-19. Study in general: Acute and convalescent COVID-19 samples came from the United States, Italy and Spain. PBMCs, B-cell-depleted T cells, or T cells provided the cDNA or gDNA that made up the material.

Original handling: Amplified reference gene primers provided the basis for estimating nucleated cell counts. Here immunoSEQ multiplex PCR was the method, and the copy in TCRdb shows in-frame clones only, minus some. The V and J calls and clone size were taken over from that table, and D and trimming were inferred from the DNA. Of about 150,000 clones in the sample, about 77% were seen once. V was cut by 2 bases and J by 2 bases, with 7 bases left in between. The CDR3 consists of 15 residues. The V gene's germline CDR1 is MNHEY and CDR2 SMNVEV (reference sequence). This clonotype was obtained from a man in his fifties or sixties with acute or convalescent COVID-19. Material for sequencing was peripheral blood. This chain links TRBV27 with TRBJ2-6; D not certain. CDR3: CASSLGVAGANVLTF. Here the CDR3 DNA reads TGTGCCAGCAGTTTAGGTGTAGCTGGGGCCAACGTCCTGACTTTC.